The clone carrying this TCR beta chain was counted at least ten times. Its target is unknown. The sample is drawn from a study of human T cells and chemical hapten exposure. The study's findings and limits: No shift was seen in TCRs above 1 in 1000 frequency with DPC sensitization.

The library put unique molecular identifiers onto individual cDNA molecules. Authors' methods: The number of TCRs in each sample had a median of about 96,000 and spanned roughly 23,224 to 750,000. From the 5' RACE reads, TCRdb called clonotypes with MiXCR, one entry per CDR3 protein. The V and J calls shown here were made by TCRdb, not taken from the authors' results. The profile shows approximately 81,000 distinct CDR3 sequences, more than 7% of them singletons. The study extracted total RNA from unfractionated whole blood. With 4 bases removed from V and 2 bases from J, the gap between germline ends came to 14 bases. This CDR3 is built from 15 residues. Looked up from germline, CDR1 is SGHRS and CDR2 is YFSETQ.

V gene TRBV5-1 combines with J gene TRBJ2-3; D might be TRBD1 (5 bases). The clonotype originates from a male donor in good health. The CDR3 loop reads CASSRGQQDTDTQYF. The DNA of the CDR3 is TGCGCCAGCAGCCGCGGACAACAGGACACAGATACGCAGTATTTT.